This TCR beta chain stems from a study of T cells in localized non-small cell lung cancer. With 1 base removed from V and 1 base from J, the gap between germline ends came to 9 bases. CDR1 and CDR2 from the germline V gene are SGDLS and YYNGEE. The CDR3 has 15 amino acids. Notes on this clone: Its antigen is currently unknown.

General observations from the study: Maximal T cell clonality occurred in uninvolved adjacent lung, with tumor ranking below it. In adjacent lung appeared a median about 58 of the top 100 tumor clones. There was an association of higher blood T cell density with longer overall survival.

Profiling relied on immunoSEQ multiplex PCR, and the TCRdb table lists in-frame clones only, not all of them. Here the sample spans tens of thousands of clones, just under 80% being singletons. This chain links TRBV9 with TRBJ1-3; a weak D match, TRBD1 (6 bases). Sequenced material: peripheral blood, taken before any cancer treatment. The sequence derives from an older male donor with stage III squamous cell lung carcinoma. The CDR3 protein is CASSVTGNSGNTIYF. DNA of the CDR3: TGTGCCAGCAGCGTAACAGGGAATTCTGGAAACACCATATATTTT.